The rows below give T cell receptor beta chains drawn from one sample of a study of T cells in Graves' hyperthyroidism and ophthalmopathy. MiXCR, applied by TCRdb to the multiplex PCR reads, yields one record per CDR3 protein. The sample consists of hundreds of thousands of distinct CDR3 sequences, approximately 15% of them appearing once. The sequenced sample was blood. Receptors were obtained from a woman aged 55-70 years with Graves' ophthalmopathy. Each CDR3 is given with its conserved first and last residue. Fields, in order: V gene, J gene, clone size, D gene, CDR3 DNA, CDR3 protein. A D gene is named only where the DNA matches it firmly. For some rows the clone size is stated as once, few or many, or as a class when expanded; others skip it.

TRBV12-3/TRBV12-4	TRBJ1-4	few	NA	TGTGCCAGCAGTTTTTTACAGGAAAAACTGTTTTTT	CASSFLQEKLFF
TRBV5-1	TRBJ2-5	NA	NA	TGCGCCAGCAGCACCGGACGGGGACAAGAGACCCAGTACTTC	CASSTGRGQETQYF
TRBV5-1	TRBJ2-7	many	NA	TGCGCCAGCAGCTTTAGGGGGGCGGAGGAGTACTTC	CASSFRGAEEYF
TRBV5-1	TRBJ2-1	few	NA	TGCGCCAGCAGCTTGGAACTGCCCACTTACAATGAGCAGTTCTTC	CASSLELPTYNEQFF
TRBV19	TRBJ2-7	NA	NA	TGTGCCAGTAGTATAGATCGATTCGGCAGGGGCTACGAGCAGTACTTC	CASSIDRFGRGYEQYF
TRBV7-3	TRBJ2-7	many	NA	TGTGCCAGCAGCCCAGACAGCCTATCCTACGAGCAGTACTTC	CASSPDSLSYEQYF
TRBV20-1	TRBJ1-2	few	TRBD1	TGCAGTGCTACAGGGGGCGTTTCTTTGGGCTCGAACTATGGCTACACCTTC	CSATGGVSLGSNYGYTF
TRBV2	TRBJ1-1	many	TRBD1	TGTGCCAGCAGTAGGGACAGGGGACCTGGAAACTCGGCTTTCTTT	CASSRDRGPGNSAFF
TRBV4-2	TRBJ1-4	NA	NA	TGTGCCAGCAGCGAAACAGGGAAGGAAAAACTGTTTTTT	CASSETGKEKLFF
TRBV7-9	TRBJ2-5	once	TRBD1	TGTGCCAGCAGCCCTTCCGGGACAGGTGAAGTGACCCAGTACTTC	CASSPSGTGEVTQYF
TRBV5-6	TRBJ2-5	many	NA	TGTGCCAGCAGCTTAAGGACCCTGGGGGGAGAGACCCAGTACTTC	CASSLRTLGGETQYF
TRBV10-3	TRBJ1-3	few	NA	TGTGCCATCAGTGAGTCGAGGGAGTGGAACACCATATATTTT	CAISESREWNTIYF
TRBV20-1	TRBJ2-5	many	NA	TGCAGTGCTAGCACCGGGACTTTAGAAGAGACCCAGTACTTC	CSASTGTLEETQYF
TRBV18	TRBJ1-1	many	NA	TGTGCCAGCTCACCGATGACCGAGAACACTGAAGCTTTCTTT	CASSPMTENTEAFF
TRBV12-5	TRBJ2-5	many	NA	TGTGCTAGTGGTTTGGTCGCAGGGTCGGTGACCCAGTACTTC	CASGLVAGSVTQYF
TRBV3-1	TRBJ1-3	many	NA	TGTGCCAGCGTATCCGGGAACACCATATATTTT	CASVSGNTIYF
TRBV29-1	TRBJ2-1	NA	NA	TGCAGCGGTCGGAGGGCGGCCTACAATGAGCAGTTCTTC	CSGRRAAYNEQFF
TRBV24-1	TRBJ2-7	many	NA	TGTGCCACCAGTGACCGGACCACCTACGAGCAGTACTTC	CATSDRTTYEQYF
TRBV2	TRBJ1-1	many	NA	TGTGCCAGCAGGAGCGAAATGAACACTGAAGCTTTCTTT	CASRSEMNTEAFF
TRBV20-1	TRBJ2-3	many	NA	TGCAGTGTCCTTGGAGGCCAAGGCACAGATACGCAGTATTTT	CSVLGGQGTDTQYF
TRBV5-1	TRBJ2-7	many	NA	TGCGCCAGCAGCTGGTCTCACAGGGATTCGTCCTACGAGCAGTACTTC	CASSWSHRDSSYEQYF